The 4 T cell receptor beta chains presented below share a single source sample, sequenced in a study of cytomegalovirus exposure and HLA in healthy donors (dated by TCRdb to the late 2010s). Libraries were prepared through the immunoSEQ multiplex PCR assay. The multiplex PCR relied on a mix of 60 forward primers for TCR Vbeta segments and 13 reverse primers for TCR Jbeta segments. Here the immuneACCESS table is served through TCRdb, limited to in-frame sequences with V and J called. Missing clones are a known gap in these copies; in checked studies unresolved V genes cover under half, and the rest lacks a known reason. Within this sample are about 120,000 clones, with over 75% of them counted one time only. 1.5% to 2% of the sample goes to the ten largest clones. Sequenced sample: PBMCs. These receptors were taken from a man aged 35 to 55 in good health and CMV-seronegative.

The V call is TRBV29-1, the J call TRBJ1-1, with TRBD1 identical over 7 bases. Per the germline V gene, CDR1 is SQVTM and CDR2 is ANQGSEA. This CDR3 contains 11 residues. Trimming took 7 bases from V and 1 from J; bases not matched to a gene: 0. The CDR3: CSGQGNTEAFF. In DNA, the CDR3 is TGCAGCGGACAGGGGAACACTGAAGCTTTCTTT. Filled out from reference TRBV29-1 and TRBJ1-1, the complete variable domain reads SAVISQKPSRDICQRGTSLTIQCQVDSQVTMMFWYRQQPGQSLTLIATANQGSEATYESGFVIDKFPISRPNLTFSTLTVSNMSPEDSSIYLCSGQGNTEAFFGQGTRLTVV.

This clone appeared once. This chain uses TRBV30 with TRBJ2-1; D is uncertain. V gave up 2 bases and J gave up 0 bases, with 11 bases separating them. This CDR3 has 15 residues. Germline assignment: CDR1 GTSNPN and CDR2 SVGIG (reference sequence). CDR3 in DNA: TGTGCCTGGAGTCTAGACTTCCTCTCCTACAATGAGCAGTTCTTC. It yields the protein CAWSLDFLSYNEQFF.

The J gene is TRBJ2-7, the V gene TRBV4-3; no clear D gene. The CDR3 is made up of 13 amino acids. Looked up from germline, CDR1 is LGHNA and CDR2 is YSLEER. V lost 5 bases and J 1 base, leaving 9 bases between the germline ends. CDR3 loop: CASSGDGSYEQYF. The CDR3 bases are TGCGCCAGCAGCGGAGACGGATCCTACGAGCAGTACTTC.

The rearrangement joins TRBV5-4 to TRBJ2-2; 10 positions agree with TRBD1. Germline V lookup: CDR1 SGHNT, CDR2 YYREEE (reference sequence). The CDR3 consists of 19 residues. V shed 4 bases and J 5 bases; nucleotides not matched to a gene: 17. CDR3 protein: CASSPFGQGGFLQTGELFF. The CDR3 bases are TGTGCCAGCAGCCCATTCGGACAGGGGGGGTTTTTGCAAACCGGGGAGCTGTTTTTT.